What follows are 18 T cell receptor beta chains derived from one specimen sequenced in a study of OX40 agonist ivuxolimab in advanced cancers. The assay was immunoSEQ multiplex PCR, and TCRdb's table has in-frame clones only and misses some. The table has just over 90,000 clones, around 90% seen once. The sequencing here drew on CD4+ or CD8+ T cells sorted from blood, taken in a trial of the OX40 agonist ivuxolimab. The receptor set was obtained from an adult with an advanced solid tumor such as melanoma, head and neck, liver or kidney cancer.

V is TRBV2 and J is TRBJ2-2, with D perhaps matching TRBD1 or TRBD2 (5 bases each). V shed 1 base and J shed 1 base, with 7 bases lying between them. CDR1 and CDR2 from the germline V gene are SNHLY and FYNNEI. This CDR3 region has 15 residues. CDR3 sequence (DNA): TGTGCCAGCAGTGAAGGTGGGGGGAACACCGGGGAGCTGTTTTTT. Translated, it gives CASSEGGGNTGELFF.

CDR3 in DNA: TGTGCCAGCAGCAAAGCGAGGGAGGGCCGCCGGGAGCAGTATTTT. Protein: CASSKAREGRREQYF. The V and J genes are TRBV21-1 and TRBJ2-3; TRBD2 reflects the table's D call only, with no check against the DNA. TRBV21-1 is tagged as a pseudogene. The CDR3 is made up of 15 amino acids.

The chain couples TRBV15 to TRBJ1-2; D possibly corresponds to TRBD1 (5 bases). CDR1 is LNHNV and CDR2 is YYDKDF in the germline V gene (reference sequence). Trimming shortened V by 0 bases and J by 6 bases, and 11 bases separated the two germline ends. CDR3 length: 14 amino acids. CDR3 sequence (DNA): TGTGCCACCAGCAGAGACAGGGCAGCGGATGGCTACACCTTC. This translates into CATSRDRAADGYTF.

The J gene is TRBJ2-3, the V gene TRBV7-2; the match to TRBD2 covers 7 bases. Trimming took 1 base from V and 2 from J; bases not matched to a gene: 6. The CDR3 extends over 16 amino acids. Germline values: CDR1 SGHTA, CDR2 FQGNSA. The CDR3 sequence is CASSLEAGAITDTQYF. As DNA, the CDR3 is TGTGCCAGCAGCTTAGAGGCGGGAGCCATCACAGATACGCAGTATTTT.

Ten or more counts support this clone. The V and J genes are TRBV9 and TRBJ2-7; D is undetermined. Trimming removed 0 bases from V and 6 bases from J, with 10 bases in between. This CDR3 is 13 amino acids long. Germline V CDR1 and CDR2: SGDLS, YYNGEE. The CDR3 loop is CASSVAPLGEQYF. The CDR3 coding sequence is TGTGCCAGCAGCGTAGCACCGCTCGGCGAGCAGTACTTC.

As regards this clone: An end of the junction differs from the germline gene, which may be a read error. CDR3 loop: CASSPRTGLIETQYF. The DNA for the CDR3 is TGTGCCAGCTCCCCACGGACAGGGCTCATAGAGACCCAGTACTTC. This chain connects TRBV18 to TRBJ2-5; 8 nucleotides line up with TRBD1. Germline V gene data show CDR1 as KGHSH and CDR2 as LQKENI. The length of the CDR3 is 15 residues.

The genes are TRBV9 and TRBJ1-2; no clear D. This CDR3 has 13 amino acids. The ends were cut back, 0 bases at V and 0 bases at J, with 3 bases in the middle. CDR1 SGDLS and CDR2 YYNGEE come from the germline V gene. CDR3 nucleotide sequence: TGTGCCAGCAGCGTAGGAACTAACTATGGCTACACCTTC. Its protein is CASSVGTNYGYTF.

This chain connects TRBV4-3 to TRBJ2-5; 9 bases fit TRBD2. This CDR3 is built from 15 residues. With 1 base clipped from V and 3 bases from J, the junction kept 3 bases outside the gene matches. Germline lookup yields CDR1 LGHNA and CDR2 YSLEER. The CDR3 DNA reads TGCGCCAGCAGCCAAGTACCTAGCGGGGAAGAGACCCAGTACTTC. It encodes CASSQVPSGEETQYF.

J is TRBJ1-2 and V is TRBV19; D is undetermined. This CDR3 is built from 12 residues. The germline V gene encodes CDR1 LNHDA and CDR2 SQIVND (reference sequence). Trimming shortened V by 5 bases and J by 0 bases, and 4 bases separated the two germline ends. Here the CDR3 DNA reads TGTGCCAGTAGTGCCGCTAACTATGGCTACACCTTC. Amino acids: CASSAANYGYTF.

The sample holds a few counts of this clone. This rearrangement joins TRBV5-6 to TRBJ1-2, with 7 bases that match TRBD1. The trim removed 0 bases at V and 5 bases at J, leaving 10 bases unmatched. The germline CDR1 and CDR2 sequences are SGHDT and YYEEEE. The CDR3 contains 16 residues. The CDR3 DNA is TGTGCCAGCAGCTTGGTGGGGGGGACAGCAAGATATGGCTACACCTTC. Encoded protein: CASSLVGGTARYGYTF.

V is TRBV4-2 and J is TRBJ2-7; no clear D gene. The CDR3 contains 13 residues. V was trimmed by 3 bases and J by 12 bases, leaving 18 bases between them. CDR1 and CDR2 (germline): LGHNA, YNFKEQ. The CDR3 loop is CASSHVPTDLLYF. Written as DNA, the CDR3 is TGTGCCAGCAGCCACGTACCTACAGATCTACTGTACTTC.

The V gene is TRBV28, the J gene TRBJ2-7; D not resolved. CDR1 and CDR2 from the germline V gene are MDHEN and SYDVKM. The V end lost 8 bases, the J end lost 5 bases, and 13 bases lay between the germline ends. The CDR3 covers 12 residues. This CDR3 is CASSSGVHEQYF. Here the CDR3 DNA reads TGTGCCAGCTCCTCTGGGGTGCACGAGCAGTACTTC. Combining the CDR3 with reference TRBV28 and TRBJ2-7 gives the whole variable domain DVKVTQSSRYLVKRTGEKVFLECVQDMDHENMFWYRQDPGLGLRLIYFSYDVKMKEKGDIPEGYSVSREKKERFSLILESASTNQTSMYLCASSSGVHEQYFGPGTRLTVT.

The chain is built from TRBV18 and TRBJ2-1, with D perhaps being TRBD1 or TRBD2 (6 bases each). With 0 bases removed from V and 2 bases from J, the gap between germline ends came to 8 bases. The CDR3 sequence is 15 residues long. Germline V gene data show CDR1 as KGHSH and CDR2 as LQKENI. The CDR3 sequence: CASSPPRGAYNEQFF. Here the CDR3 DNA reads TGTGCCAGCTCACCACCGAGGGGGGCCTACAATGAGCAGTTCTTC.

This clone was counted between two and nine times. The CDR3 protein is CARAERGRFGNTIYF. In DNA, the CDR3 is TGTGCCCGGGCAGAACGGGGGCGCTTTGGAAACACCATATATTTT. The chain combines TRBV30 with TRBJ1-3; perhaps TRBD1 as D (6 bases). The V gene's germline CDR1 is GTSNPN and CDR2 SVGIG (reference sequence). V was cut by 8 bases and J by 3 bases, with 20 bases left in between. The length of the CDR3 is 15 residues.

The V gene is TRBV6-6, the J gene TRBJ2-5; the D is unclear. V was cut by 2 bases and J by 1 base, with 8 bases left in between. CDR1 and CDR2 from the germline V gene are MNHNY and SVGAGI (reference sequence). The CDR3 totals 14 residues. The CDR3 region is CASSYAAVQETQYF. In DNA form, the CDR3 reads TGTGCCAGCAGTTACGCGGCGGTCCAAGAGACCCAGTACTTC.

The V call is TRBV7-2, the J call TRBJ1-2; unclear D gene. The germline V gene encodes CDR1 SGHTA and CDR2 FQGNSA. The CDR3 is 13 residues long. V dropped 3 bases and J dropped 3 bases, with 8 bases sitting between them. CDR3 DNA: TGTGCCAGCAGCTTGAGGCAGGACTATGGCTACACCTTC. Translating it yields CASSLRQDYGYTF.

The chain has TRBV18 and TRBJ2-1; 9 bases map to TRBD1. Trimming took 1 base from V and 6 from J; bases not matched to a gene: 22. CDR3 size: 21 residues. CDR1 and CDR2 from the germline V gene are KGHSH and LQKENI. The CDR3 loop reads CASSPLKTGGGKARFFNEQFF. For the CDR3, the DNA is TGTGCCAGCTCACCACTTAAGACAGGGGGAGGGAAGGCCCGATTCTTCAATGAGCAGTTCTTC.

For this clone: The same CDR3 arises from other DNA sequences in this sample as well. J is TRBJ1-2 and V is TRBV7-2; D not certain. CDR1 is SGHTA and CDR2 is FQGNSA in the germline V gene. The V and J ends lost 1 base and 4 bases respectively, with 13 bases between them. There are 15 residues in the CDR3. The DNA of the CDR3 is TGTGCCAGCAGCTTAGGCCCGGGCAGCGGCTATGGCTACACCTTC. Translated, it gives CASSLGPGSGYGYTF.